In its sample, the clone carrying this T cell receptor (beta chain) was seen a few times. Its target is unknown. Alongside a J-beta primer mix, a sample-barcoded 5' primer served in a second PCR lasting about 7 to 12 cycles. The study obtained at least 2.5 million CDR3-containing paired-end reads from every sample. TCRdb independently ran MiXCR on the 5' RACE reads; one entry per CDR3 protein. The profile shows fewer than 800,000 distinct CDR3 sequences, 25% of them singletons. This sample is part of a study of blood T cells in healthy people across ages. The V and J ends lost 5 bases and 3 bases, in that order; junction bases with no gene match: 8. The CDR3 length is 14 residues. Germline-derived CDR1 and CDR2 are SQVTM and ANQGSEA. Study-wide points: Per million T cells, the diversity of TCR beta decreased roughly linearly as age advanced.

The same sample was also studied in work on T cells of mothers and their children. Per that paper: Thymic selection shapes TCR recombination output in related pairs, and it does so similarly in unrelated pairs. Related pairs of mothers and children showed slightly higher, non-significant overlap versus unrelated pairs.

The source material was blood. This TCR came from a boy between 10 and 17 years old in good health. This rearrangement joins TRBV29-1 to TRBJ1-2; 8 nucleotides match TRBD1. The CDR3 protein is CSVPSTGEDYGYTF. As DNA, the CDR3 is TGCAGCGTTCCGTCGACAGGGGAAGACTATGGCTACACCTTC.